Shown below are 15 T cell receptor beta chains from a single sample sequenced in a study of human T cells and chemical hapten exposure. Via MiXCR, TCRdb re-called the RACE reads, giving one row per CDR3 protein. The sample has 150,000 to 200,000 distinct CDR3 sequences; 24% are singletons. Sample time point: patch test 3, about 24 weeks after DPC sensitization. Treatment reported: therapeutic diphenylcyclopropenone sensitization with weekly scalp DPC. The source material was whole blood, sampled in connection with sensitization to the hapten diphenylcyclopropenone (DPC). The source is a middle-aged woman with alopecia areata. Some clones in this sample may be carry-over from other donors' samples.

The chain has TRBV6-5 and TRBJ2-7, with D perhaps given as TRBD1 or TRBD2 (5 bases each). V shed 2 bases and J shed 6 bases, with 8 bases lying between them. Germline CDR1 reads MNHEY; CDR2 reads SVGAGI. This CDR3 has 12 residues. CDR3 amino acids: CASSYRGGEQYF. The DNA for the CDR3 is TGTGCCAGCAGTTACCGTGGGGGCGAGCAGTACTTC.

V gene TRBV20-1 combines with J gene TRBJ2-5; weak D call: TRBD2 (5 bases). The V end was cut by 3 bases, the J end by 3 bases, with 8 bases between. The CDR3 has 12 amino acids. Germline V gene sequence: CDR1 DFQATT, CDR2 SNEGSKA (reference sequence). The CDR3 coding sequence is TGCAGTGCTAGTTCGGGGAAAGAGACCCAGTACTTC. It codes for CSASSGKETQYF.

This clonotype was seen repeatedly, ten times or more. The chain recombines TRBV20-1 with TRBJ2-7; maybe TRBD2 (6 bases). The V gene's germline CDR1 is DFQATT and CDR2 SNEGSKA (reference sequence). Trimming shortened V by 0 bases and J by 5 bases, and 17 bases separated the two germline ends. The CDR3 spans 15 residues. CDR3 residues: CSARDPGVFGDEQYF. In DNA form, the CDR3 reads TGCAGTGCTAGAGATCCGGGAGTCTTTGGGGACGAGCAGTACTTC.

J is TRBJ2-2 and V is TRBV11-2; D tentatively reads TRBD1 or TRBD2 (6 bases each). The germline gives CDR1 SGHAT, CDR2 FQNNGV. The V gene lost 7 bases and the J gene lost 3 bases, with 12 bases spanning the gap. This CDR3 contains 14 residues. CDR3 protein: CASTRGRYTGELFF. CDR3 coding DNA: TGTGCCAGCACCCGGGGGCGGTACACCGGGGAGCTGTTTTTT.

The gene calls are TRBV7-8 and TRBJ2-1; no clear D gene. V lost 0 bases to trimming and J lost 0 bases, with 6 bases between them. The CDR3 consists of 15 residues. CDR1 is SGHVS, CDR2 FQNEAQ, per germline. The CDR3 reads CASSLATGSYNEQFF. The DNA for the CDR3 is TGTGCCAGCAGCTTAGCGACTGGCTCCTACAATGAGCAGTTCTTC.

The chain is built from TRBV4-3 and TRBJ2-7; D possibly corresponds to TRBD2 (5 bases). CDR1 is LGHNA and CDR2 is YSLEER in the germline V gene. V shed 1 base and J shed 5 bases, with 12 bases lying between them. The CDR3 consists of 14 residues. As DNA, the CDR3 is TGCGCCAGCAGCCAAGCCTTCGGGGAGAACGAGCAGTACTTC. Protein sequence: CASSQAFGENEQYF.

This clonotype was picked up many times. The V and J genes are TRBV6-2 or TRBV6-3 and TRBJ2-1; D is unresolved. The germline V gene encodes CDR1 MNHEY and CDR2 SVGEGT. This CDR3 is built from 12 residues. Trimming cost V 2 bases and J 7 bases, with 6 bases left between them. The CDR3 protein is CASSYRGNEQFF. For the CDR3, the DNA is TGTGCCAGCAGTTACCGAGGAAATGAGCAGTTCTTC.

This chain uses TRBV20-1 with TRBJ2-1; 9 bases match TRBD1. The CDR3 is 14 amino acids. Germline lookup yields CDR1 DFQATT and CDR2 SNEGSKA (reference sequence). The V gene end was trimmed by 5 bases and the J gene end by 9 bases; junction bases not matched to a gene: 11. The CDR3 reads CSAFRDRVMSEQFF. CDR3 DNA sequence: TGCAGTGCTTTCCGGGACAGGGTTATGAGTGAGCAGTTCTTC.

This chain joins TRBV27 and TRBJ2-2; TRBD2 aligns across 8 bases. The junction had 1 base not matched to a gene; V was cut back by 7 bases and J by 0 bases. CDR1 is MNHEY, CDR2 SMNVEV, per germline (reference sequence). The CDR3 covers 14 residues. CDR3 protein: CASKGLANTGELFF. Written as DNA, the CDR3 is TGTGCCAGCAAGGGACTAGCGAACACCGGGGAGCTGTTTTTT.

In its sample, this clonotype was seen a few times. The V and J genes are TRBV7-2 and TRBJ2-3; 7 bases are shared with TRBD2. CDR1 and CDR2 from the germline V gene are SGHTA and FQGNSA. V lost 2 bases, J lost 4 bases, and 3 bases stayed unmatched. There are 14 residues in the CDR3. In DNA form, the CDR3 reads TGTGCCAGCAGCTTAAGGGAGGGGCCAGATACGCAGTATTTT. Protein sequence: CASSLREGPDTQYF.

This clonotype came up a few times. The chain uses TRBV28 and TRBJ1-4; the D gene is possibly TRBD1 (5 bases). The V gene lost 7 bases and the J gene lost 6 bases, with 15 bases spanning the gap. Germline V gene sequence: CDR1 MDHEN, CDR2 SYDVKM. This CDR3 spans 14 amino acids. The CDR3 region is CASTDGTFYEKLFF. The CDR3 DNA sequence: TGTGCCAGCACCGACGGGACGTTTTATGAAAAACTGTTTTTT.

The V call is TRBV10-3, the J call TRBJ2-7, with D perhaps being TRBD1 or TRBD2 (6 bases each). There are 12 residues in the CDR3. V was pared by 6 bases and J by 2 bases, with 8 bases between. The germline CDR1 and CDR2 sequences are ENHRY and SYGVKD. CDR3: CAISRGPYEQYF. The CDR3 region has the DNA TGTGCCATCAGCCGGGGGCCCTACGAGCAGTACTTC.

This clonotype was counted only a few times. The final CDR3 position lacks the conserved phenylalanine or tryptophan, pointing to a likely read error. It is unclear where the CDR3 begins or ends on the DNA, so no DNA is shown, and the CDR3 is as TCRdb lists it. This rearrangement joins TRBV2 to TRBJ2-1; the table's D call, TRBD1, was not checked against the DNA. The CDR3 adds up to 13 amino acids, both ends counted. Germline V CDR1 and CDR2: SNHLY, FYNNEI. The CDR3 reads CASSEGGRGRGPN.

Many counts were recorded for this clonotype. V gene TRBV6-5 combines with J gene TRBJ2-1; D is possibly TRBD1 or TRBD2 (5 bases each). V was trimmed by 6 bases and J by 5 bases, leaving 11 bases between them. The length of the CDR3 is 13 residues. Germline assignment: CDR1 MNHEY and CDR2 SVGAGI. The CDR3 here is CASRYRDDNEQFF. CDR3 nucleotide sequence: TGTGCCAGCAGATACCGGGACGACAATGAGCAGTTCTTC.

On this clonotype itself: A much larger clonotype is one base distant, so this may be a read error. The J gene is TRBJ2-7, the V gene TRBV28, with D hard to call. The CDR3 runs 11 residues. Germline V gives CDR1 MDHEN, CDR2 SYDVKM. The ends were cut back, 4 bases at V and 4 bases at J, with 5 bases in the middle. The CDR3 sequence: CASSSCYEQYF. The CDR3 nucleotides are TGTGCCAGCAGTTCCTGTTACGAGCAGTACTTC. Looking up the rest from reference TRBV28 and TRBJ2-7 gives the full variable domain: DVKVTQSSRYLVKRTGEKVFLECVQDMDHENMFWYRQDPGLGLRLIYFSYDVKMKEKGDIPEGYSVSREKKERFSLILESASTNQTSMYLCASSSCYEQYFGPGTRLTVT.